The 17 T cell receptor beta chains below all came from one sample that was sequenced in a study of shared clonotypes between healthy human individuals. Clones were sequenced by immunoSEQ multiplex PCR, and TCRdb holds only the in-frame ones, with some missing. Seen here are 1.4 million to 1.5 million clones, roughly 95% observed once, and the top ten hold 0.95% to 1.5%. The sample comprised naive CD4+ T cells sorted from blood. Specified subset: CD45RA+ positively selected. The receptor source for this set is a man aged 25 to 45 in good health.

The chain employs TRBV10-3 and TRBJ2-1; 7 bases agree with TRBD1. This CDR3 has 14 residues. With 2 bases clipped from V and 4 bases from J, the junction kept 2 bases outside the gene matches. Germline CDR1 reads ENHRY; CDR2 reads SYGVKD. The chain's CDR3 is CAISEDRAYNEQFF. The CDR3 DNA follows: TGTGCCATCAGTGAGGACAGGGCGTACAATGAGCAGTTCTTC.

The chain couples TRBV19 to TRBJ2-1; D is perhaps TRBD1 or TRBD2 (5 bases each). CDR3 length: 14 amino acids. Germline V gene sequence: CDR1 LNHDA, CDR2 SQIVND (reference sequence). Deletions cut 3 bases from V and 7 bases from J, with 13 bases between. The CDR3 bases are TGTGCCAGTAGTATTTTCCGGGGACCGAATGAGCAGTTCTTC. It yields the protein CASSIFRGPNEQFF.

The V call is TRBV11-2, the J call TRBJ1-2, with D maybe TRBD1 (5 bases). CDR1 and CDR2 (germline): SGHAT, FQNNGV. This CDR3 contains 15 residues. V lost 0 bases and J 4 bases, leaving 12 bases between the germline ends. CDR3 DNA sequence: TGTGCCAGCAGCTTAGATATCCGAGGGACCTATGGCTACACCTTC. This sequence encodes CASSLDIRGTYGYTF.

This chain uses TRBV6-6 with TRBJ1-5; tentative D call: TRBD1 (5 bases). Trimming removed 6 bases at V and 0 bases at J, with 15 bases between. CDR1 and CDR2 (germline): MNHNY, SVGAGI (reference sequence). The CDR3 has 16 residues. This CDR3 reads CASRRIGQDSNQPQHF. DNA for the CDR3: TGTGCCAGCAGGAGAATCGGACAAGATAGCAATCAGCCCCAGCATTTT.

The V call is TRBV5-4, the J call TRBJ2-6; D unclear. Germline CDR1 SGHNT, CDR2 YYREEE (reference sequence). V was cut by 0 bases and J by 4 bases, with 11 bases left in between. The CDR3 runs to 16 residues. Here the CDR3 DNA reads TGTGCCAGCAGCTTGGCGCTGGGAAAGGGGGCCAACGTCCTGACTTTC. This codes for CASSLALGKGANVLTF.

This chain uses TRBV7-7 with TRBJ2-1, with 9 bases fitting TRBD2. The CDR3 contains 17 residues. The germline gives CDR1 SSHAT, CDR2 FNYEAQ (reference sequence). Losses at the gene ends were 5 bases for V and 5 bases for J; bases not matched to a gene: 13. The CDR3 region is CASSRSPLAGANNEQFF. CDR3 nucleotides: TGTGCCAGCAGCCGTTCTCCTTTAGCGGGAGCCAACAATGAGCAGTTCTTC.

About this clone: One base away lies a much larger clone, so this may be a sequencing read error. This chain joins TRBV2 and TRBJ1-1; weak D call: TRBD1 (5 bases). The CDR3 is made up of 12 amino acids. Germline lookup yields CDR1 SNHLY and CDR2 FYNNEI. V was trimmed by 4 bases and J by 11 bases, leaving 14 bases between them. The CDR3 region is CASSGGTPYAFF. Written as DNA, the CDR3 is TGTGCCAGCAGTGGGGGCACGCCGTACGCTTTCTTT.

The V and J genes are TRBV7-2 and TRBJ2-1, with D hard to call. The CDR3 consists of 16 residues. Looked up from germline, CDR1 is SGHTA and CDR2 is FQGNSA. V lost 2 bases and J lost 0, with 11 bases in between. CDR3 bases: TGTGCCAGCAGCTTACCCCCAAGGAGCTCCTACAATGAGCAGTTCTTC. Translating gives CASSLPPRSSYNEQFF.

The J gene is TRBJ2-1, the V gene TRBV7-9; D may be TRBD1 (6 bases). This CDR3 spans 16 amino acids. Germline loops: CDR1 SEHNR, CDR2 FQNEAQ (reference sequence). V lost 5 bases to trimming and J lost 10 bases, with 24 bases between them. As DNA, the CDR3 is TGTGCCAGCAGCCCACCTCTGGGGGCCCGCATTGACGAGCAGTTCTTC. Translation: CASSPPLGARIDEQFF.

The V call is TRBV11-1, the J call TRBJ2-1; D remains ambiguous. CDR3 length equals 11 residues. CDR1 is SGHAT and CDR2 is FQDESV in the germline V gene (reference sequence). V was trimmed by 5 bases and J by 5 bases, leaving 4 bases between them. CDR3 nucleotide sequence: TGTGCCAGCAGCCGTGACAATGAGCAGTTCTTC. It is translated as CASSRDNEQFF.

The chain combines TRBV28 with TRBJ2-1; 9 bases are a match to TRBD2. Germline V gives CDR1 MDHEN, CDR2 SYDVKM. V lost 5 bases, J lost 7 bases, and 21 bases stayed unmatched. This CDR3 is built from 19 residues. The CDR3 sequence is CASSAINPWGGRASNEQFF. The CDR3 coding sequence is TGTGCCAGCAGTGCCATTAACCCCTGGGGCGGGAGGGCGAGTAATGAGCAGTTCTTC.

The chain couples TRBV5-4 to TRBJ2-7, with D unresolved. The CDR3 spans 13 residues. V was clipped by 3 bases and J by 0 bases, with 7 bases between them. CDR1 and CDR2 from the germline V gene are SGHNT and YYREEE (reference sequence). This CDR3 reads CASSSQGSYEQYF. Here the CDR3 DNA reads TGTGCCAGCAGCTCCCAAGGCTCCTACGAGCAGTACTTC. Together with reference TRBV5-4 and TRBJ2-7, the CDR3 gives the full variable domain: ETGVTQSPTHLIKTRGQQVTLRCSSQSGHNTVSWYQQALGQGPQFIFQYYREEENGRGNFPPRFSGLQFPNYSSELNVNALELDDSALYLCASSSQGSYEQYFGPGTRLTVT.

The chain uses TRBV9 and TRBJ2-3; unclear D gene. The CDR3 totals 14 residues. Germline-derived CDR1 and CDR2 are SGDLS and YYNGEE. V was cut by 4 bases and J by 0 bases, with 9 bases left in between. DNA of the CDR3: TGTGCCAGCAGCCCCAGACACAGCACAGATACGCAGTATTTT. Translated, it gives CASSPRHSTDTQYF. The complete variable domain, with remaining parts taken from reference TRBV9 and TRBJ2-3, reads DSGVTQTPKHLITATGQRVTLRCSPRSGDLSVYWYQQSLDQGLQFLIQYYNGEERAKGNILERFSAQQFPDLHSELNLSSLELGDSALYFCASSPRHSTDTQYFGPGTRLTVL.

The table lists this clone with a count of one. V is TRBV5-4 and J is TRBJ2-1; 7 bases are shared with TRBD1. The CDR3 runs to 15 residues. V was clipped by 1 base and J by 8 bases; unmatched bases: 9. The germline V gene encodes CDR1 SGHNT and CDR2 YYREEE (reference sequence). The CDR3 loop is CASSLKGARTDEQFF. The CDR3 nucleotides read TGTGCCAGCAGCTTGAAGGGGGCCCGGACGGATGAGCAGTTCTTC.

The rearrangement links TRBV5-4 to TRBJ1-5, with D possibly being TRBD1 (5 bases). In germline, CDR1 is SGHNT, CDR2 YYREEE (reference sequence). Trimming pared 2 bases from V and 2 bases from J, leaving 11 bases between. The length of the CDR3 is 15 residues. The CDR3 DNA reads TGTGCCAGCAGCTTCGGGGGGTCCGGCAATCAGCCCCAGCATTTT. Translation: CASSFGGSGNQPQHF.

The chain carries TRBV9 and TRBJ2-7; TRBD2 aligns across 8 bases. The CDR3 sequence is 17 residues long. The V gene end was trimmed by 0 bases and the J gene end by 3 bases; junction bases not matched to a gene: 11. Germline V CDR1 and CDR2: SGDLS, YYNGEE. The CDR3 sequence: CASSVGEGLAVRYEQYF. DNA of the CDR3: TGTGCCAGCAGCGTAGGCGAAGGACTAGCAGTTCGCTACGAGCAGTACTTC.

This chain connects TRBV2 to TRBJ2-4, with 9 positions matching TRBD1. The CDR3 extends over 14 amino acids. Germline values: CDR1 SNHLY, CDR2 FYNNEI. Germline trimming cut 2 bases from V and 9 bases from J; bases unmatched to any gene: 5. CDR3 DNA: TGTGCCAGCAGTGAAAGGACAGGGGAGGGCATTCAGTACTTC. The encoded protein is CASSERTGEGIQYF.